This T cell receptor beta chain was retrieved from a study of OX40 agonist ivuxolimab in advanced cancers. Turning to the study itself: Patients enrolled in dose escalation were diagnosed with hepatocellular carcinoma, melanoma, renal cell or head and neck cancer.

Some clones are missing from TCRdb's copy, which holds only in-frame ones; the method was immunoSEQ multiplex PCR. The sample yields tens of thousands of clones, roughly 90% seen once. This clone was detected only once. The sample in question was CD4+ or CD8+ T cells sorted from blood, obtained in a trial of the OX40 agonist ivuxolimab. The TCR comes from an adult with an advanced solid tumor such as melanoma, head and neck, liver or kidney cancer.

The CDR3 DNA sequence: TGTGCCAGCAGCCAGGATAATGAAAAACTGTTTTTT. The encoded protein is CASSQDNEKLFF. V and J are TRBV4-2 and TRBJ1-4; D call uncertain. The CDR3 has 12 amino acids. The germline V gene has CDR1 LGHNA and CDR2 YNFKEQ. V lost 3 bases to trimming and J lost 4 bases, with 3 bases between them.